Listed below are T cell receptor beta chains from one sample, sequenced in a study of shared clonotypes between healthy human individuals. The table came from immunoSEQ multiplex PCR; TCRdb's copy has only in-frame clones and leaves some out. The sample carries about 820,000 clones, almost 95% recorded once. Sequenced: naive CD8+ T cells sorted from blood. These receptors all stem from a man under 40 in good health. The CDR3 runs from the conserved cysteine through the conserved F or W. The D gene is left open where the match is weak. Size values are once, few and many counts, or a class for expanded clones, and some rows have none.

j_call: TRBJ2-1
d_call: TRBD1
clone_size: -
v_call: TRBV9
cdr3_nt: TGTGCCAGCACTTTATCCGGGACAGGGTACAATGAGCAGTTCTTC
cdr3_aa: CASTLSGTGYNEQFF

j_call: TRBJ2-5
d_call: TRBD1
clone_size: -
v_call: TRBV7-9
cdr3_nt: TGTGCCAGCAGCTTAGCCCCGGGACAGCAAGAGACCCAGTACTTC
cdr3_aa: CASSLAPGQQETQYF

j_call: TRBJ2-5
d_call: -
clone_size: -
v_call: TRBV29-1
cdr3_nt: TGCAGCGTTGAGAATCTAAGGGACCAAGAGACCCAGTACTTC
cdr3_aa: CSVENLRDQETQYF

j_call: TRBJ2-4
d_call: -
clone_size: -
v_call: TRBV4-3
cdr3_nt: TGCGCCAGCAGCTCCCGCAGGGTTCAAGCCATTCAGTACTTC
cdr3_aa: CASSSRRVQAIQYF

j_call: TRBJ2-1
d_call: -
clone_size: once
v_call: TRBV11-3
cdr3_nt: TGTGCCAGCAGCCCCATGTCCGATGAGCAGTTCTTC
cdr3_aa: CASSPMSDEQFF

j_call: TRBJ2-3
d_call: -
clone_size: -
v_call: TRBV28
cdr3_nt: TGTGCCAGCACCGACACTAGCACAGATACGCAGTATTTT
cdr3_aa: CASTDTSTDTQYF

j_call: TRBJ2-1
d_call: TRBD2
clone_size: -
v_call: TRBV4-3
cdr3_nt: TGCGCCAGCAGCCAAGATCAAGGACTAGCGGGTTCAGAGCAGTTCTTC
cdr3_aa: CASSQDQGLAGSEQFF

j_call: TRBJ2-5
d_call: -
clone_size: -
v_call: TRBV28
cdr3_nt: TGTGCCAGCAATTCAGACGCAGGGGAGACCCAGTACTTC
cdr3_aa: CASNSDAGETQYF

j_call: TRBJ1-2
d_call: -
clone_size: -
v_call: TRBV27
cdr3_nt: TGTGCCAGCAGGGGGATCAGCTATGGCTACACCTTC
cdr3_aa: CASRGISYGYTF

j_call: TRBJ2-2
d_call: TRBD2
clone_size: -
v_call: TRBV6-6
cdr3_nt: TGTGCCAGCAGTTCCGGGACTAGCCCTCCCGGGGAGCTGTTTTTT
cdr3_aa: CASSSGTSPPGELFF

j_call: TRBJ2-7
d_call: TRBD2
clone_size: -
v_call: TRBV7-8
cdr3_nt: TGTGCCAGCAGCTTAGAAGGACTAGCGACCTACGAGCAGTACTTC
cdr3_aa: CASSLEGLATYEQYF

j_call: TRBJ1-1
d_call: -
clone_size: -
v_call: TRBV27
cdr3_nt: TGTGCCAGCAGTTTAGTCCCAGGGACCCACACTGAAGCTTTCTTT
cdr3_aa: CASSLVPGTHTEAFF

j_call: TRBJ2-1
d_call: TRBD2
clone_size: once
v_call: TRBV5-6
cdr3_nt: TGTGCCAGCAGCTCATTGAGCGGGAGGGCCTACAATGAGCAGTTCTTC
cdr3_aa: CASSSLSGRAYNEQFF

j_call: TRBJ2-2
d_call: TRBD1
clone_size: -
v_call: TRBV28
cdr3_nt: TGTGCCAGCAGTTTCCGGGACAGGGGGCGCGTGAACACCGGGGAGCTGTTTTTT
cdr3_aa: CASSFRDRGRVNTGELFF

j_call: TRBJ2-6
d_call: TRBD1
clone_size: -
v_call: TRBV4-3
cdr3_nt: TGCGCCAGCAGCCAAGGACAGGGGGCTACTGGGGCCAACGTCCTGACTTTC
cdr3_aa: CASSQGQGATGANVLTF

j_call: TRBJ2-1
d_call: TRBD2
clone_size: -
v_call: TRBV2
cdr3_nt: TGTGCCAGCAGTTCCCTCGCGGGAGAATACAATGAGCAGTTCTTC
cdr3_aa: CASSSLAGEYNEQFF

j_call: TRBJ2-7
d_call: -
clone_size: -
v_call: TRBV7-9
cdr3_nt: TGTGCCAGCAGCCCCCGGGAGAGCTACGAGCAGTACTTC
cdr3_aa: CASSPRESYEQYF

j_call: TRBJ2-7
d_call: TRBD1
clone_size: -
v_call: TRBV13
cdr3_nt: TGTGCCAGCAGCCTGGACAGGGCCGAGCAGTACTTC
cdr3_aa: CASSLDRAEQYF

j_call: TRBJ2-7
d_call: -
clone_size: -
v_call: TRBV2
cdr3_nt: TGTGCCAGCAGTGACAGGTACGAGCAGTACTTC
cdr3_aa: CASSDRYEQYF

j_call: TRBJ1-4
d_call: -
clone_size: -
v_call: TRBV29-1
cdr3_nt: TGCAGCGCAAACAGGGACGGGAAACTGTTTTTT
cdr3_aa: CSANRDGKLFF

j_call: TRBJ2-1
d_call: TRBD2
clone_size: -
v_call: TRBV7-6
cdr3_nt: TGTGCCAGCAGCTTATTGCTAGCGGGAGACAATGAGCAGTTCTTC
cdr3_aa: CASSLLLAGDNEQFF

j_call: TRBJ2-2
d_call: -
clone_size: once
v_call: TRBV30
cdr3_nt: TGTGCCTGGAGTGTACATCCAGGACACACCGGGGAGCTGTTTTTT
cdr3_aa: CAWSVHPGHTGELFF

j_call: TRBJ1-5
d_call: -
clone_size: -
v_call: TRBV7-2
cdr3_nt: TGTGCCAGCAGCCCACCCCAGGGAAATCAGCCCCAGCATTTT
cdr3_aa: CASSPPQGNQPQHF

j_call: TRBJ2-2
d_call: TRBD2
clone_size: -
v_call: TRBV6-1
cdr3_nt: TGTGCCAGCAGTGCTGGACAGACGAGCGGGAGTTACGGCGGGGAGCTGTTTTTT
cdr3_aa: CASSAGQTSGSYGGELFF

j_call: TRBJ2-7
d_call: TRBD1
clone_size: -
v_call: TRBV5-1
cdr3_nt: TGCGCCAGCAGCCTAACAGGGGGCTACGAGCAGTACTTC
cdr3_aa: CASSLTGGYEQYF

j_call: TRBJ2-3
d_call: -
clone_size: -
v_call: TRBV11-2
cdr3_nt: TGTGCCAGCACATCAGCGGGTGGCACAGATACGCAGTATTTT
cdr3_aa: CASTSAGGTDTQYF

j_call: TRBJ2-7
d_call: -
clone_size: -
v_call: TRBV7-9
cdr3_nt: TGTGCCAGCAGCTCTACTAGGGTGCCCTCTGATACCCTCCCCTACGAGCAGTACTTC
cdr3_aa: CASSSTRVPSDTLPYEQYF

j_call: TRBJ2-7
d_call: -
clone_size: -
v_call: TRBV5-6
cdr3_nt: TGTGCCAGCAGCTCGACCCAGTACGAGCAGTACTTC
cdr3_aa: CASSSTQYEQYF

j_call: TRBJ2-1
d_call: -
clone_size: -
v_call: TRBV6-1
cdr3_nt: TGTGCCAGCAGTGCATACGATGTAGGGCAGGCGTACAATGAGCAGTTCTTC
cdr3_aa: CASSAYDVGQAYNEQFF

j_call: TRBJ1-5
d_call: -
clone_size: -
v_call: TRBV7-6
cdr3_nt: TGTGCCAGCAGCTTAGCGGCAGGGGATAGCAATCAGCCCCAGCATTTT
cdr3_aa: CASSLAAGDSNQPQHF

j_call: TRBJ2-1
d_call: -
clone_size: -
v_call: TRBV4-1
cdr3_nt: TGCGCCAGCAGCCAGGGACTTACGGCCAGTGAGCAGTTCTTC
cdr3_aa: CASSQGLTASEQFF

j_call: TRBJ1-5
d_call: -
clone_size: -
v_call: TRBV27
cdr3_nt: TGTGCCAGCAGTTCATGGACACTAAGAGGAGGCAATCAGCCCCAGCATTTT
cdr3_aa: CASSSWTLRGGNQPQHF

j_call: TRBJ2-7
d_call: TRBD1
clone_size: -
v_call: TRBV18
cdr3_nt: TGTGCCAGCTCGCCTCGGGACAGGTCGTCCAACGAGCAGTACTTC
cdr3_aa: CASSPRDRSSNEQYF

j_call: TRBJ1-1
d_call: TRBD1
clone_size: -
v_call: TRBV4-1
cdr3_nt: TGCGCCAGCAGCCCCAGGGGACAGGGAATGAACACTGAAGCTTTCTTT
cdr3_aa: CASSPRGQGMNTEAFF

j_call: TRBJ2-5
d_call: -
clone_size: -
v_call: TRBV2
cdr3_nt: TGTGCCAGCGGGGGGGAGACCCAGTACTTC
cdr3_aa: CASGGETQYF

j_call: TRBJ1-2
d_call: TRBD1
clone_size: -
v_call: TRBV29-1
cdr3_nt: TGCAGCGTTGAAGATCGTCAGGGGGGGAGCTATGGCTACACCTTC
cdr3_aa: CSVEDRQGGSYGYTF

j_call: TRBJ2-1
d_call: -
clone_size: -
v_call: TRBV9
cdr3_nt: TGTGCCAGCAGGAGAGGGGGTCTGCCGAACAATGAGCAGTTCTTC
cdr3_aa: CASRRGGLPNNEQFF

j_call: TRBJ1-3
d_call: -
clone_size: -
v_call: TRBV7-4
cdr3_nt: TGTGCCAGCAGCTTAGAGAAGGGCCGCAGGCCCGGAAACACCATATATTTT
cdr3_aa: CASSLEKGRRPGNTIYF

j_call: TRBJ2-7
d_call: -
clone_size: -
v_call: TRBV4-1
cdr3_nt: TGCGCCAGCAGCCAAGGGGCCTTCTACGAGCAGTACTTC
cdr3_aa: CASSQGAFYEQYF

j_call: TRBJ2-2
d_call: TRBD1
clone_size: -
v_call: TRBV9
cdr3_nt: TGTGCCAGCAGCGTCGCCGGGTTGACCGGGACAGGGGTTGCCGGGGAGCTGTTTTTT
cdr3_aa: CASSVAGLTGTGVAGELFF

j_call: TRBJ1-1
d_call: -
clone_size: -
v_call: TRBV4-1
cdr3_nt: TGCGCCAGCAGCCCAGAGGACCGGTTGAACACTGAAGCTTTCTTT
cdr3_aa: CASSPEDRLNTEAFF

j_call: TRBJ2-7
d_call: -
clone_size: -
v_call: TRBV19
cdr3_nt: TGTGCCAGTAGCACCCGGGACCACCTCTACGAGCAGTACTTC
cdr3_aa: CASSTRDHLYEQYF

j_call: TRBJ2-3
d_call: -
clone_size: once
v_call: TRBV11-3
cdr3_nt: TGTGCCAGCAGCTCCAGGGGGGGAGGAGACCCAGATACGCAGTATTTT
cdr3_aa: CASSSRGGGDPDTQYF

j_call: TRBJ1-5
d_call: -
clone_size: -
v_call: TRBV6-5
cdr3_nt: TGTGCCAGCAGTCATTTCGGGAGTAATCAGCCCCAGCATTTT
cdr3_aa: CASSHFGSNQPQHF

j_call: TRBJ2-1
d_call: -
clone_size: -
v_call: TRBV7-6
cdr3_nt: TGTGCCAGCAGCCCCTTTGGGAATGAGCAGTTCTTC
cdr3_aa: CASSPFGNEQFF

j_call: TRBJ1-1
d_call: -
clone_size: -
v_call: TRBV19
cdr3_nt: TGTGCCAGTAGTATAAATGGGGGAGAAGCTTTCTTT
cdr3_aa: CASSINGGEAFF

j_call: TRBJ2-7
d_call: TRBD2
clone_size: -
v_call: TRBV5-6
cdr3_nt: TGTGCCAGCAGCTTGGGCGGGGGTACTAGCGGGATCCTCTCCTACGAGCAGTACTTC
cdr3_aa: CASSLGGGTSGILSYEQYF

j_call: TRBJ1-1
d_call: -
clone_size: -
v_call: TRBV5-1
cdr3_nt: TGCGCCAGCAGGGCTCCGAACACTGAAGCTTTCTTT
cdr3_aa: CASRAPNTEAFF

j_call: TRBJ1-1
d_call: -
clone_size: -
v_call: TRBV14
cdr3_nt: TGTGCCAGCAGCCAAGAGTTGCGCGGCAACACTGAAGCTTTCTTT
cdr3_aa: CASSQELRGNTEAFF

j_call: TRBJ1-3
d_call: TRBD1
clone_size: -
v_call: TRBV7-9
cdr3_nt: TGTGCCAGCAGCTTCGGACAGGACCGAAACACCATATATTTT
cdr3_aa: CASSFGQDRNTIYF

j_call: TRBJ2-1
d_call: -
clone_size: -
v_call: TRBV6-1
cdr3_nt: TGTGCCAGCAGGTTGGAAATCCATGAGCAGTTCTTC
cdr3_aa: CASRLEIHEQFF

j_call: TRBJ2-5
d_call: -
clone_size: -
v_call: TRBV7-9
cdr3_nt: TGTGCCAGCAGCGATAGAGGCGGGTACCAAGAGACCCAGTACTTC
cdr3_aa: CASSDRGGYQETQYF

j_call: TRBJ2-7
d_call: TRBD2
clone_size: -
v_call: TRBV5-5
cdr3_nt: TGTGCCAGCAGCCTGAGGACTAGCGGGAGCCCTAGGTCGTACGAGCAGTACTTC
cdr3_aa: CASSLRTSGSPRSYEQYF

j_call: TRBJ2-2
d_call: -
clone_size: -
v_call: TRBV7-6
cdr3_nt: TGTGCCAGCAGCGCCAACAAAAACGGACAATTGAACACCGGGGAGCTGTTTTTT
cdr3_aa: CASSANKNGQLNTGELFF